This T cell receptor beta chain was sequenced in a study of blood T cell repertoires in COVID-19. Overall study: Whether acute or convalescent, the COVID-19 samples came from the United States, Italy and Spain. Sample material is recorded as cDNA or gDNA derived from T cells, B-cell-depleted T cells, or PBMCs.

Seattle patients were enrolled while actively infected and followed longitudinally. This CDR3 has 13 residues. Germline V gene sequence: CDR1 SGHVS, CDR2 FNYEAQ. The V end was cut by 6 bases, the J end by 3 bases, with 8 bases between. Original handling: Counts of nucleated cells, estimated from reference gene primer amplification, were obtained. TCRdb's table, derived via immunoSEQ multiplex PCR, lists solely in-frame clones and lacks some. D and trimming were read from the DNA, whereas the V and J calls and clone size are those reported in that table. Of roughly 160,000 clones listed, 84% are singletons.

The source of this sequence is a woman at least 80 years old with COVID-19, enrolled during active disease. This chain connects TRBV7-6 to TRBJ2-2, with D unresolved. Sequencing used peripheral blood. CDR3 region: CASREHDTGELFF. The CDR3 DNA sequence: TGTGCCAGCAGGGAGCATGACACCGGGGAGCTGTTTTTT.